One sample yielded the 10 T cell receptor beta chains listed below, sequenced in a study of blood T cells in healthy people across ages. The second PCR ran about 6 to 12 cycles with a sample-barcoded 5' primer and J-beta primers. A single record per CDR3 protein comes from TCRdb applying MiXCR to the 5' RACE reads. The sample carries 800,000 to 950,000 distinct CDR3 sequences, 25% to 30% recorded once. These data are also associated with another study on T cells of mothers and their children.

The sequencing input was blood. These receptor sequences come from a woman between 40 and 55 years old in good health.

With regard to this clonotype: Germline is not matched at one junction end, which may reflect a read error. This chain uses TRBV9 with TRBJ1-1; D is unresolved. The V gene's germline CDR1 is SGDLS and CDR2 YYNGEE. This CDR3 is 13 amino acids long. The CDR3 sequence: CASSVYMNTEAFF. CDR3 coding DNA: TGTGCCAGCAGCGTATATATGAATACTGAAGCTTTCTTT.

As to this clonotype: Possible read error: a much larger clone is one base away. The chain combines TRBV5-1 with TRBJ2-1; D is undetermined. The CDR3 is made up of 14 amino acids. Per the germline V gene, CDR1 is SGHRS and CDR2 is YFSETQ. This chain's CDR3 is CASSLQSSYNEQVF. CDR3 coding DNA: TGCGCCAGCAGCTTACAGAGCTCCTACAATGAGCAGGTCTTC.

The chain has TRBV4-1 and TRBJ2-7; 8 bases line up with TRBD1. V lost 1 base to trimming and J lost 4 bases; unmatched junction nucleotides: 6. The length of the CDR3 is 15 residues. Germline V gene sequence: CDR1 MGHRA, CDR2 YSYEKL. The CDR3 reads CASSQVLDREYEQYF. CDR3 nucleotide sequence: TGCGCCAGCAGCCAAGTACTGGACAGGGAATACGAGCAGTACTTC.

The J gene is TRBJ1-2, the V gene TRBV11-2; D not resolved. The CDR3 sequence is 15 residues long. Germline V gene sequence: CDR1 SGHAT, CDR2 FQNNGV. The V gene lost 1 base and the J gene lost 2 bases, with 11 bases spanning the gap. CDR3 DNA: TGTGCCAGCAGCTTAGGGCCACAGCTAAACTATGGCTACACCTTC. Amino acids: CASSLGPQLNYGYTF.

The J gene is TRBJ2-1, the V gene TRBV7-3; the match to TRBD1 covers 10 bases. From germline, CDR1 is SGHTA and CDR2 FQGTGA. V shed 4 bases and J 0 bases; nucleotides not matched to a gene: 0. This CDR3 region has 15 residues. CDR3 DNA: TGTGCCAGCAGCTGGGACAGGGGCTCCTACAATGAGCAGTTCTTC. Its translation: CASSWDRGSYNEQFF. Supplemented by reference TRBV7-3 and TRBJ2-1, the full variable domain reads GAGVSQTPSNKVTEKGKYVELRCDPISGHTALYWYRQSLGQGPEFLIYFQGTGAADDSGLPNDRFFAVRPEGSVSTLKIQRTERGDSAVYLCASSWDRGSYNEQFFGPGTRLTVL.

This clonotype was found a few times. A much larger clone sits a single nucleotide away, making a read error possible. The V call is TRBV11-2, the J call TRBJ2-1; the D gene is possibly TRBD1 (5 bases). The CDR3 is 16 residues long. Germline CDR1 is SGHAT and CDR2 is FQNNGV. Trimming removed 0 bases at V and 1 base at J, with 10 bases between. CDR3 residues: CASSLETAKSYNEQFF. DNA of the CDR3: TGTGCCAGCAGCTTAGAGACAGCGAAGTCCTACAATGAGCAGTTCTTC. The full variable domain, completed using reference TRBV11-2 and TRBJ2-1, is EAGVAQSPRYKIIEKRQSVAFWCNPISGHATLYWYQQILGQGPKLLIQFQNNGVVDDSQLPKDRFSAERLKGVDSTLKIQPAKLEDSAVYLCASSLETAKSYNEQFFGPGTRLTVL.

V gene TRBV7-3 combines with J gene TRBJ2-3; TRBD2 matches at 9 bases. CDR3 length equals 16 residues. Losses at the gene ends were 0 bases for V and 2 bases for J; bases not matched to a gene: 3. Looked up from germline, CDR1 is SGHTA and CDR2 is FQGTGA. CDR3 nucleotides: TGTGCCAGCAGCTTAACAAGCGGGGGGAACACAGATACGCAGTATTTT. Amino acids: CASSLTSGGNTDTQYF.

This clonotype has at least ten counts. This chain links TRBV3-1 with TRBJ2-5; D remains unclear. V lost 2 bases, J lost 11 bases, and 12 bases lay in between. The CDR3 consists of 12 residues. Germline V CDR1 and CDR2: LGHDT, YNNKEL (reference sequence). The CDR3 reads CASSQSTQGQYF. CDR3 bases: TGTGCCAGCAGCCAAAGTACTCAAGGGCAGTACTTC.

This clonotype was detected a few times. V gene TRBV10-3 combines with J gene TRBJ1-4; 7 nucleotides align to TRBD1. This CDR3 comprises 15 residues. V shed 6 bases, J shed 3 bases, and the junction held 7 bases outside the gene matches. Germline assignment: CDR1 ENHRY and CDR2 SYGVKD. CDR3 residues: CAIRGTGAANEKLFF. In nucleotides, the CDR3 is TGTGCCATCAGGGGTACAGGGGCGGCTAATGAAAAACTGTTTTTT.

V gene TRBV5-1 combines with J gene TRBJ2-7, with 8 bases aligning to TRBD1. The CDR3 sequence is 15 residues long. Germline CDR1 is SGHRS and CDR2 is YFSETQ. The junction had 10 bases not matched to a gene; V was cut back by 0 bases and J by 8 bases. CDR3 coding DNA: TGCGCCAGCAGCTTGGAGACAGGGGCCGCAGGAAAGCAGTACTTC. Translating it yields CASSLETGAAGKQYF.